Listed below are T cell receptor beta chains from one sample, sequenced in a study of blood T cell repertoires in COVID-19. TCRdb's copy holds only in-frame clones and misses some; the assay was immunoSEQ multiplex PCR. This repertoire shows fewer than 70,000 clones, over 75% found once; its top ten account for approximately 2.9%. Sequenced: peripheral blood. The receptors were sampled from a man in his fifties or sixties with acute or convalescent COVID-19. Both conserved end residues are part of each CDR3. The D gene is left open where the match is weak. Some rows have no size entry. The others give once, few or many, or a class for an expanded clone.

size | J | D | V | CDR3 | DNA
NA | TRBJ2-6 | TRBD1 | TRBV13 | CASSLLQGGSGANVLTF | TGTGCCAGCAGCTTATTACAGGGGGGATCTGGGGCCAACGTCCTGACTTTC
once | TRBJ2-5 | NA | TRBV21-1 | CASSGPGQGGEETQYF | TGTGCCAGCAGCGGGCCGGGACAGGGGGGGGAAGAGACCCAGTACTTC
NA | TRBJ2-1 | TRBD2 | TRBV7-9 | CASSLRLAEYNEQFF | TGTGCCAGCAGCCTCCGGCTAGCGGAGTACAATGAGCAGTTCTTC
once | TRBJ2-3 | TRBD2 | TRBV5-1 | CASSTSGTTDTQYF | TGCGCCAGCAGCACCAGCGGGACCACAGATACGCAGTATTTT
NA | TRBJ2-1 | TRBD2 | TRBV19 | CASSPLAGGSNEQFF | TGTGCCAGTAGTCCGCTGGCGGGAGGCTCAAATGAGCAGTTCTTC
NA | TRBJ1-3 | NA | TRBV25-1 | CASSSEGSSGNTIYF | TGTGCCAGCAGTTCGGAGGGAAGCTCTGGAAACACCATATATTTT
NA | TRBJ1-1 | NA | TRBV18 | CASSPGQRGTEAFF | TGTGCCAGCTCACCAGGACAGAGGGGCACTGAAGCTTTCTTT
NA | TRBJ1-6 | NA | TRBV7-8 | CASILGQNSPLHF | TGTGCCAGCATTCTAGGTCAAAATTCACCCCTCCACTTT
NA | TRBJ2-5 | NA | TRBV9 | CASSVAAGLQETQYF | TGTGCCAGCAGCGTAGCAGCAGGCTTGCAAGAGACCCAGTACTTC
NA | TRBJ1-4 | TRBD1 | TRBV30 | CAWSGSRTGMPLKLFF | TGTGCCTGGAGTGGATCCCGGACAGGAATGCCTCTGAAACTGTTTTTT
NA | TRBJ1-1 | NA | TRBV11-2 | CASSLTPLTGEAFF | TGTGCCAGCAGCTTAACCCCCTTAACAGGTGAAGCTTTCTTT
NA | TRBJ1-2 | TRBD1 | TRBV5-1 | CASSATGDGYTF | TGCGCCAGCAGCGCTACAGGGGATGGCTACACCTTC
NA | TRBJ1-1 | NA | TRBV7-2 | CASSFQASNTEAFF | TGTGCCAGCAGCTTTCAGGCTTCGAACACTGAAGCTTTCTTT
NA | TRBJ1-6 | NA | TRBV30 | CAWSVPGSPLHF | TGTGCCTGGAGTGTACCCGGTTCACCCCTCCACTTT
few | TRBJ1-3 | NA | TRBV13 | CASRSGSSGNTIYF | TGTGCCAGCAGATCAGGTTCATCTGGAAACACCATATATTTT
few | TRBJ2-7 | NA | TRBV13 | CASSSHGRGAYEQYF | TGTGCCAGCAGCTCGCACGGGAGAGGGGCCTACGAGCAGTACTTC
NA | TRBJ2-4 | NA | TRBV29-1 | CSVFGSEAFANIQYF | TGCAGCGTTTTCGGTTCGGAGGCCTTCGCCAACATTCAGTACTTC
NA | TRBJ2-1 | NA | TRBV11-3 | CASSLDPSLPGLLNEQFF | TGTGCCAGCAGCTTAGACCCTTCGCTTCCGGGACTCTTGAATGAGCAGTTCTTC
NA | TRBJ2-1 | NA | TRBV6-2/TRBV6-3 | CASSYSSLEQFF | TGTGCCAGCAGTTACTCTAGCCTTGAGCAGTTCTTC
NA | TRBJ2-2 | TRBD1 | TRBV5-4 | CASSLPGTVTGELFF | TGTGCCAGCAGCCTGCCCGGGACAGTCACCGGGGAGCTGTTTTTT
NA | TRBJ2-1 | NA | TRBV24-1 | CATSDAGSGITPFGEQFF | TGTGCCACCAGTGACGCTGGATCAGGGATAACCCCCTTCGGTGAGCAGTTCTTC
NA | TRBJ1-4 | TRBD1 | TRBV5-1 | CASSLALGTGDEKLFF | TGCGCCAGCAGCTTGGCCCTAGGGACAGGGGATGAAAAACTGTTTTTT
NA | TRBJ1-1 | NA | TRBV7-9 | CASSLRGRGTSNTEAFF | TGTGCCAGCAGCCTCCGAGGGAGGGGGACGTCGAACACTGAAGCTTTCTTT
NA | TRBJ1-1 | NA | TRBV24-1 | CATSDPQGTEAFF | TGTGCCACCAGTGACCCCCAGGGGACTGAAGCTTTCTTT
NA | TRBJ2-3 | TRBD1 | TRBV5-1 | CASSQGTGASTDTQYF | TGCGCCAGCAGCCAAGGGACAGGCGCTAGCACAGATACGCAGTATTTT
once | TRBJ1-5 | TRBD1 | TRBV9 | CASSEGQGYQPQHF | TGTGCCAGCAGTGAAGGACAGGGCTATCAGCCCCAGCATTTT
NA | TRBJ2-7 | TRBD1 | TRBV5-1 | CASSDRTGPMYEQYF | TGCGCCAGCAGTGATCGGACAGGACCTATGTACGAGCAGTACTTC
once | TRBJ1-1 | NA | TRBV18 | CASSPSGGRVEAFF | TGTGCCAGCTCACCTTCGGGGGGGAGGGTCGAAGCTTTCTTT
NA | TRBJ2-7 | NA | TRBV7-2 | CASSPTGQPLRRYF | TGTGCCAGCAGCCCAACCGGACAGCCACTACGACGGTACTTC
NA | TRBJ2-7 | TRBD2 | TRBV6-1 | CASKAGRSSYEQYF | TGTGCCAGCAAGGCCGGGAGGAGCTCCTACGAGCAGTACTTC
NA | TRBJ2-1 | TRBD1 | TRBV7-7 | CASSLGTGYSYNEQFF | TGTGCCAGCAGCTTGGGGACAGGATACTCCTACAATGAGCAGTTCTTC
once | TRBJ2-6 | NA | TRBV10-3 | CAISAGSGANVLTF | TGTGCCATCAGTGCCGGCTCTGGGGCCAACGTCCTGACTTTC
NA | TRBJ2-2 | TRBD2 | TRBV6-6 | CASKNSGKLAGELFF | TGTGCCAGCAAGAATAGCGGGAAGCTCGCCGGGGAGCTGTTTTTT
NA | TRBJ1-5 | TRBD1 | TRBV18 | CASSPRTGGQPQHF | TGTGCCAGCTCACCTCGGACAGGGGGCCAGCCCCAGCATTTT
NA | TRBJ1-5 | NA | TRBV4-3 | CASSQDSGDQPQHF | TGCGCCAGCAGCCAAGATAGCGGGGATCAGCCCCAGCATTTT
NA | TRBJ2-1 | TRBD2 | TRBV3-1/TRBV3-2 | CASSQPGGPNKNEQFF | TGTGCCAGCAGCCAGCCGGGGGGACCAAACAAAAATGAGCAGTTCTTC
once | TRBJ2-2 | NA | TRBV24-1 | CATSDPALTGRLTGELFF | TGTGCCACCAGTGACCCCGCTTTGACAGGGAGGCTCACCGGGGAGCTGTTTTTT